The rows below give T cell receptor beta chains drawn from one sample of a study of T-cell memory formation after mild COVID-19. TCRdb re-called the 5' RACE reads with MiXCR, one entry per CDR3 protein. The data show roughly 150,000 distinct CDR3 sequences, 13% seen once. Sequencing used PBMCs or a T cell subset sorted from them (not recorded which). The source of these receptors is a man aged 18 to 35 who had mild COVID-19 (a few samples of this study predate the infection). Cell type and time point are not known. Each CDR3 is given with its conserved first and last residue. The D gene is left open where the match is weak. Size values are once, few and many counts, or a class for expanded clones, and some rows have none.

>TRBV7-2|TRBJ1-4|TRBD1|few
TGTGCCAGCAGCCGTATGTTACAGGGGGTGCAAGAAAAACTGTTTTTT
CASSRMLQGVQEKLFF
>TRBV7-6|TRBJ2-2|TRBD2|many
TGTGCCAGCAGCGCGCGGGGGGCCCCGAACACCGGGGAGCTGTTTTTT
CASSARGAPNTGELFF
>TRBV7-9|TRBJ1-2|TRBD1|NA
TGTGCCAGCAGCACCCGGACAGGGGGGTATGGCTACACCTTC
CASSTRTGGYGYTF
>TRBV6-5|TRBJ2-3|NA|few
TGTGCCAGCAAGTTTAGGGGGGGCCCCACAGATACGCAGTATTTT
CASKFRGGPTDTQYF
>TRBV7-9|TRBJ1-3|NA|few
TGTGCCAGCAGCCCGGAGCAAAACACCATATATTTT
CASSPEQNTIYF
>TRBV9|TRBJ2-2|NA|NA
TGTGCCAGCAGCGTAGTTTCGGTGCACACCGGGGAGCTGTTTTTT
CASSVVSVHTGELFF
>TRBV5-1|TRBJ1-6|TRBD1|few
TGCGCCAGCAGCCAGGGACAGGGCGGTAATTCACCCCTCCACTTT
CASSQGQGGNSPLHF
>TRBV5-1|TRBJ1-2|NA|NA
TGCGCCAGCAGCTTGGCGGCTAACTATGGCTACACCTTC
CASSLAANYGYTF
>TRBV9|TRBJ1-1|NA|NA
TGTGCCAGCAGCAACTCTCAGGGACGCGCTGAAGCTTTCTTT
CASSNSQGRAEAFF
>TRBV4-1|TRBJ2-2|TRBD2|NA
TGCGCCAGCAGCCAAGGGCGGCGGGAGGGCCTCACCGGGGAGCTGTTTTTT
CASSQGRREGLTGELFF
>TRBV5-1|TRBJ2-5|TRBD2|few
TGCGCCAGCAGAGATACCGGGACTAGTCAAGAGACCCAGTACTTC
CASRDTGTSQETQYF
>TRBV4-1|TRBJ1-6|NA|few
TGCGCCAGCAGCCAAGAGGTGGCGTATTCACCCCTCCACTTT
CASSQEVAYSPLHF
>TRBV24-1|TRBJ2-4|NA|NA
TGTGCCACCAGCGTACGAGGGGGGATAGCCAAAAACATTCAGTACTTC
CATSVRGGIAKNIQYF
>TRBV5-1|TRBJ1-5|NA|few
TGCGCCAGCAGCATACAGGGCGGGAATCAGCCCCAGCATTTT
CASSIQGGNQPQHF
>TRBV5-1|TRBJ2-3|TRBD2|few
TGCGCCAGCAGCTCGACGGGACTATCCGCAGATACGCAGTATTTT
CASSSTGLSADTQYF